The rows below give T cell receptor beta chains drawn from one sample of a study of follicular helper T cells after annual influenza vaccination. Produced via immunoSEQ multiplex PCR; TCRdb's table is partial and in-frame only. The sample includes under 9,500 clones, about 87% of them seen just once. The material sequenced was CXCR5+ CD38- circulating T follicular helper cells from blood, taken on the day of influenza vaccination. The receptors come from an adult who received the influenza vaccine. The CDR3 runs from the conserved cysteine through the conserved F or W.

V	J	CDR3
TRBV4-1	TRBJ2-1	CASSQSIAGAYNEQFF
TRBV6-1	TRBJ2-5	CAGTKWAGAGETQYF
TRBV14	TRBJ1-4	CASSRALDEKLFF
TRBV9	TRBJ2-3	CASSVTSGEGYTDTQYF
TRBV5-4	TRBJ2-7	CASSSKRDSYEQYF
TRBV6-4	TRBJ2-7	CASSDRGPNEQYF
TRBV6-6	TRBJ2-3	CASSIGTSGGTDTQYF
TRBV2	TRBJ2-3	CASNPQRGTDTQYF
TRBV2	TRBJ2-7	CASKLGGSPSYEQYF
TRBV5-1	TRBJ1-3	CASSLGETNSGNTIYF
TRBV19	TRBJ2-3	CASSIGPVDTQYF
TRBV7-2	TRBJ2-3	CASSPTTSTDTQYF
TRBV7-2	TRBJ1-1	CASSLSGTARYEAFF
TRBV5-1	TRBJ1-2	CASSFNGQESYGYTF
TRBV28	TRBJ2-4	CASALEDSHIQYF
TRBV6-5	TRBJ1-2	CASSRDSFNYGYTF
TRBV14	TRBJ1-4	CASSQQGAGEKLFF
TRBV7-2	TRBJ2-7	CASSLAQGEQYF
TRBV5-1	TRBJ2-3	CASSLDRQPTDTQYF
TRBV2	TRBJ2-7	CATLAGEDYEQYF
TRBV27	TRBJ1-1	CASSRSGQGDTEAFF
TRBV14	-	CASSRRDYEQYF
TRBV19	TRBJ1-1	CASSETGNTEAFF
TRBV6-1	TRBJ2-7	CASRPFLVGEQYF
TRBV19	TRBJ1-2	CASSIAWRTRTGTVSHYGYTF
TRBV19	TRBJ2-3	CASSNTDTQYF
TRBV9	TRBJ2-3	CASSVISEDTQYF
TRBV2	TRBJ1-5	CASSDPGLVVQPQHF
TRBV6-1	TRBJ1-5	CASSDIWRNQPQHF
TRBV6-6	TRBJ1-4	CASSPSRSGRLEKLFF
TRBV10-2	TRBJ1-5	CASSRESNQPQHF
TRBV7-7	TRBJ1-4	CASSPDSGEKLFF
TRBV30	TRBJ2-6	CAWIGNSGANVLTF
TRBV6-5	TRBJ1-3	CASSSTGNTIYF
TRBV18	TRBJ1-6	CASSSGTGGSPLHF
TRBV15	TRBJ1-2	CATRRGQGASMRYTF
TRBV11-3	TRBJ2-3	CASSRSAPDTQYF
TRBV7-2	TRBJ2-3	CASSLLGMLTDTQYF
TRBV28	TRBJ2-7	CASTRGRAYEQYF